This is a list of T cell receptor beta chains from one sample in a study of blood T cell repertoires in COVID-19. Assay: immunoSEQ multiplex PCR; the TCRdb copy retains only in-frame clones and omits some. The sample has roughly 190,000 clones; less than 90% are singletons. Material for sequencing was peripheral blood. The receptors were gathered from a woman aged 55-70 years with COVID-19, enrolled during active disease. Both conserved end residues are trimmed from each CDR3. The order of the fields is J gene, V gene, CDR3 protein.

>TRBJ2-5|TRBV29-1
SVDPLAGGGETQY
>TRBJ2-3|TRBV5-8
ASSLQGADTQY
>TRBJ1-2|TRBV6-5
ASSYEGVYGYT
>TRBJ1-5|TRBV19
ASSIARGSINQPQH
>TRBJ2-7|TRBV30
AWSSGKGEQY
>TRBJ1-6|TRBV28
ASSAGQSPLH
>TRBJ1-5|TRBV4-2
ASSQARGANQPQH
>TRBJ2-1|TRBV6-6
ASSYGLAGATNEQF
>TRBJ2-7|TRBV5-1
ASTGGRGGSYEQY
>TRBJ2-7|TRBV6-2/TRBV6-3
ASSYPKQGFSYEQY
>TRBJ2-7|TRBV5-4
ASSRISSYEQY
>TRBJ1-2|TRBV4-3
ASSQALNQGGYT
>TRBJ1-5|TRBV6-5
ASTPSGMGQPQH
>TRBJ1-1|TRBV15
ATSRDFVIAGGLDTEAF
>TRBJ1-6|TRBV5-1
ASSPGDSYNSPLH
>TRBJ2-1|TRBV5-6
ASSLASGSKVEQF
>TRBJ2-1|TRBV5-1
ASSLRISGNNEQF
>TRBJ2-3|TRBV7-2
ASSPAGETDTQY
>TRBJ1-6|TRBV7-8
ASSLENRGSPLH
>TRBJ1-1|TRBV2
ASTRQGMNTEAF
>TRBJ2-1|TRBV5-6
ASSLSAGRSYNEQF
>TRBJ1-5|TRBV2
ASRGRGGQPQH